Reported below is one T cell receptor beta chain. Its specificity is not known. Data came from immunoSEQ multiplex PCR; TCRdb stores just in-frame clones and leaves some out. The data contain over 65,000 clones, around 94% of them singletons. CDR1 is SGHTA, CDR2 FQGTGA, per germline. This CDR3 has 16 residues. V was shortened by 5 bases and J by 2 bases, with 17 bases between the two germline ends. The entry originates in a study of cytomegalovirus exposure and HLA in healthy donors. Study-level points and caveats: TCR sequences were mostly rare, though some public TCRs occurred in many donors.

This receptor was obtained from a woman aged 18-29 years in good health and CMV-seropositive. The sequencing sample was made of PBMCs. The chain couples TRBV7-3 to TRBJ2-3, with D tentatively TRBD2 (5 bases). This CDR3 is CASSPRATGFTDTQYF. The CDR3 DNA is TGTGCCAGCAGCCCCCGGGCTACGGGGTTCACAGATACGCAGTATTTT.